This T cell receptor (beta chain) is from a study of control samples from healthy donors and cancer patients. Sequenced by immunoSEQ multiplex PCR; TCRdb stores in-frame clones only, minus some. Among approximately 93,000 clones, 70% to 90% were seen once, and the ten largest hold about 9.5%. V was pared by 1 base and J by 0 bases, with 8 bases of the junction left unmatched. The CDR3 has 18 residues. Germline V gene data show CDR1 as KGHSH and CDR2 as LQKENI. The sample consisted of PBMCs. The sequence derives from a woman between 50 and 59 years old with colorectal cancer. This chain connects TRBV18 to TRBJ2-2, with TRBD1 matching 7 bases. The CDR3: CASSPRPQGITNTGELFF. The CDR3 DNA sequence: TGTGCCAGCTCACCACGACCACAGGGGATTACGAACACCGGGGAGCTGTTTTTT.